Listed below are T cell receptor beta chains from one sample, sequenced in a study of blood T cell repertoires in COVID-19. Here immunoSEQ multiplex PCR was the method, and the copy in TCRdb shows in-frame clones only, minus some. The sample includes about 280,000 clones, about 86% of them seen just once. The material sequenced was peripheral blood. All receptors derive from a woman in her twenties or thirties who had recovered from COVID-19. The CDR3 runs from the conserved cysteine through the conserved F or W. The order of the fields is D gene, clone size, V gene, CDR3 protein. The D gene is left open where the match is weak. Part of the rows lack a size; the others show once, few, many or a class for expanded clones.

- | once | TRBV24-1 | CATSGEGTDTQYF
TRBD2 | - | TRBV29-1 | CSVEGAGVDNEQFF
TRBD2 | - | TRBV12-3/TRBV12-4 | CASSPGRYEQYF
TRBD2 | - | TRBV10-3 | CATTSGISTDTQYF
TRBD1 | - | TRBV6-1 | CASSGTGGLSGNTIYF
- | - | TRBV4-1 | CASSRRARGEEGYNEQFF
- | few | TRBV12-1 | CASSQEPTLNTEAFF
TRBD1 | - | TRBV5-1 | CASSSNRGRNEQYF
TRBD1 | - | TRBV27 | CASSLYAGTALNTEAFF
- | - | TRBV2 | CASSESSVETQYF
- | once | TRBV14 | CASSQMTSGISADTQYF
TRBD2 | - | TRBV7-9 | CASSPGAGGLHTQYF
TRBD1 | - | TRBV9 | CASSVATGQGYEQYF
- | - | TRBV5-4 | CASSLQGSYEQYF
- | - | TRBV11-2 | CASTLVAHYNEQFF
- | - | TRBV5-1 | CASDTGGQPNTEAFF
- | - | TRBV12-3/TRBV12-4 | CASITQGRNTIYF
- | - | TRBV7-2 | CAGGVEGNTEAFF
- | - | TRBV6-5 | CAIIRTGIYGYTF
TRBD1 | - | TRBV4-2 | CASSQEIGGDSNYGYTF
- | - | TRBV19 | CASNSAADTQYF
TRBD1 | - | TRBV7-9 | CASSGVTGVNQPQHF
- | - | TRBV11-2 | CASSRAPDSAGDTQYF
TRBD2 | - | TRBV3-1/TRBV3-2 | CASSQGLAGEGTQYF
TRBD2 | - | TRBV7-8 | CASSLDPAGARETQYF
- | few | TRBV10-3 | CAISYPAANEKLFF
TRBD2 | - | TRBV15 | CATSREWLAGQEQFF
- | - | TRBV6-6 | CASSPTAQYGYTF
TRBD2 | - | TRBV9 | CASSASGRTDTQYF
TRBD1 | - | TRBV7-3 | CASSADRGGSYNEQFF
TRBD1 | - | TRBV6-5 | CASTPRTGSSYTF
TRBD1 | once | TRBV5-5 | CASSDGTEYEKLFF
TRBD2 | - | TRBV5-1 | CASSLARGTSGYEQYF
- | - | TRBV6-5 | CASSTGKTDTQYF
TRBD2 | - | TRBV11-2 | CASSLVFASGDNEQFF
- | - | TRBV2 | CASSELSGRGDTEAFF
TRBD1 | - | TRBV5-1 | CASSFPGQGYEQYF
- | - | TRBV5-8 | CASSLRGSNYGYTF
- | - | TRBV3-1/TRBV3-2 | CASSLAVGETQYF
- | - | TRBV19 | CASSPIFSGHSPLHF
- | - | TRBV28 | CASSFGSNYGYTF
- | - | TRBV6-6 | CASSYHRPGNEQFF
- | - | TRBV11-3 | CASSIQGAHEQYF
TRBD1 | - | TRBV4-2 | CASSQGGGGTGRDTQYF
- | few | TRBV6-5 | CASSKNRGGYEQYF
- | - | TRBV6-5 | CASSYSSDRNGYTF
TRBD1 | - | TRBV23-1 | CASSHHRPNRTGGPGELFF
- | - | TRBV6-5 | CASSYSEGTGNTIYF
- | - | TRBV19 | CASSIRRGMNTEAFF
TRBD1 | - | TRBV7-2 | CASSGLGQAFTNEQFF
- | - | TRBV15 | CATTASLARNEQFF
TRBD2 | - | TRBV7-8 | CASSFAGGQETQYF
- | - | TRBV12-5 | CASGLVLVGRNQPQHF
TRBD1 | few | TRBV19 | CASSIRDRAISPLHF
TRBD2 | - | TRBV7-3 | CASSPGTSGTDTQYF
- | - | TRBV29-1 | CSVRQGNEQYF
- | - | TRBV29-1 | CSALAFPYNEQFF